This TCR beta chain appears in the sequencing data of a study of blood T cells in healthy people across ages. General study results and limits: Strongly correlated with naive T cell percentage was TCR beta diversity.

Whenever a sample was processed, at least 6 million PBMCs were isolated. The use of a sample-barcoded 5' primer and a J-beta primer mix characterized a second PCR of roughly 6 to 12 cycles. TCRdb re-called the 5' RACE reads through MiXCR, storing one row per CDR3 protein. The sample has 1,500,000 or so distinct CDR3 sequences; approximately 63% are singletons. The V gene lost 3 bases and the J gene lost 8 bases, with 10 bases spanning the gap. The CDR3 has 12 residues. As for this clonotype: Its specificity is not known.

The sequence derives from a young man in good health. V gene TRBV12-3 or TRBV12-4 combines with J gene TRBJ1-1; D gene ambiguous. Sequencing used blood. CDR3 region: CASSLAAAEAFF. CDR3 DNA sequence: TGTGCCAGCAGTTTGGCGGCAGCAGAAGCTTTCTTT.